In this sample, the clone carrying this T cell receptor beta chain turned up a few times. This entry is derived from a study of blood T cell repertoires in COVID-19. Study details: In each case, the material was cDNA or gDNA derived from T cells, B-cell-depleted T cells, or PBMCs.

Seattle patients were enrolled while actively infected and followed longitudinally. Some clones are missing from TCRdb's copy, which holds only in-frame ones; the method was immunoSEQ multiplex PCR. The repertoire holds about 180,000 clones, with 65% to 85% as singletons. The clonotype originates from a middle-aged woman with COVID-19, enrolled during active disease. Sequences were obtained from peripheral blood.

This chain's CDR3 is CASSEFIQNNEQFF. As DNA, the CDR3 is TGCGCCAGCAGTGAGTTCATCCAGAACAATGAGCAGTTCTTC. The chain uses TRBV10-1 and TRBJ2-1; D not certain. Germline V gene sequence: CDR1 WNHNN, CDR2 SYGVQD (reference sequence). The CDR3 length is 14 residues. Trimming pared 1 base from V and 5 bases from J, leaving 9 bases between.